The 31 T cell receptor beta chains given below trace back to one sample, sequenced in a study of blood T cell repertoires in COVID-19. Here immunoSEQ multiplex PCR was the method, and the copy in TCRdb shows in-frame clones only, minus some. The sample consists of a few hundred thousand clones, roughly 89% of them appearing once. Sequencing was carried out using peripheral blood. The receptor set was obtained from a man aged 30 to 39 with acute or convalescent COVID-19.

The chain recombines TRBV11-2 with TRBJ1-1; D remains ambiguous. CDR1 is SGHAT and CDR2 is FQNNGV in the germline V gene. The ends were cut back, 1 base at V and 0 bases at J, with 3 bases in the middle. The CDR3 extends over 13 amino acids. CDR3 sequence (DNA): TGTGCCAGCAGCTTAGGGCTGAACACTGAAGCTTTCTTT. Protein: CASSLGLNTEAFF.

This clone was found once. The chain is built from TRBV4-1 and TRBJ2-3; 9 bases agree with TRBD2. Germline loops: CDR1 MGHRA, CDR2 YSYEKL. With 0 bases clipped from V and 4 bases from J, the junction kept 8 bases outside the gene matches. The CDR3 runs 17 residues. The CDR3 DNA reads TGCGCCAGCAGCCAAGATCGGGGCGGGGGGGTATCAGATACGCAGTATTTT. Protein: CASSQDRGGGVSDTQYF.

V usage is TRBV5-3 and J usage is TRBJ1-2, with a possible D match to TRBD1 (6 bases). TRBV5-3 is treated as an ORF (open reading frame) with a function not yet certain. V lost 0 bases and J lost 6, with 18 bases in between. CDR3 size: 16 residues. CDR3 sequence: CARSLVGSTGYDGYTF. The CDR3 nucleotides read TGTGCCAGAAGCTTGGTGGGGTCAACAGGGTACGATGGCTACACCTTC.

This chain links TRBV5-1 with TRBJ2-2, with 12 bases aligning to TRBD2. J was trimmed by 0 bases and V by 4 bases; bases with no gene match: 7. The CDR3 extends over 18 amino acids. In germline, CDR1 is SGHRS, CDR2 YFSETQ. This chain's CDR3 is CASSPGLAGSTNTGELFF. CDR3 bases: TGCGCCAGCAGCCCCGGACTAGCGGGGAGTACGAACACCGGGGAGCTGTTTTTT.

The sample holds one count of this clone. The chain uses TRBV20-1 and TRBJ1-2; TRBD1 might be the D (5 bases). V was trimmed by 3 bases and J by 2 bases, leaving 16 bases between them. This CDR3 comprises 15 residues. Germline loops: CDR1 DFQATT, CDR2 SNEGSKA (reference sequence). The CDR3: CSASAGGASNYGYTF. CDR3 coding DNA: TGCAGTGCTAGTGCCGGGGGAGCATCGAACTATGGCTACACCTTC.

The chain employs TRBV6-5 and TRBJ2-1, with TRBD1 identical over 9 bases. The CDR3 runs 13 residues. CDR1 and CDR2 from the germline V gene are MNHEY and SVGAGI. Germline trimming cut 7 bases from V and 5 bases from J; bases unmatched to any gene: 3. CDR3 region: CASIGDRDNEQFF. CDR3 sequence (DNA): TGTGCCAGCATAGGGGACAGGGACAATGAGCAGTTCTTC.

The chain joins TRBV9 to TRBJ2-2, with 7 bases identical to TRBD1. The CDR3 contains 18 residues. Germline loops: CDR1 SGDLS, CDR2 YYNGEE. V dropped 0 bases and J dropped 5; count of bases not matched to a gene: 13. The CDR3 loop reads CASSVARDSRVGTGELFF. CDR3 sequence (DNA): TGTGCCAGCAGCGTAGCTCGGGACAGTAGGGTCGGGACCGGGGAGCTGTTTTTT.

This rearrangement joins TRBV7-6 to TRBJ1-3; D unclear. CDR3 length equals 15 residues. V was trimmed by 5 bases and J by 3 bases, leaving 14 bases between them. The V gene's germline CDR1 is SGHVS and CDR2 FNYEAQ. CDR3 protein: CASSESSGIGNTIYF. In DNA form, the CDR3 reads TGTGCCAGCAGCGAATCGTCGGGTATTGGAAACACCATATATTTT.

The chain employs TRBV28 and TRBJ2-7; 9 nucleotides align to TRBD1. Germline CDR1 is MDHEN and CDR2 is SYDVKM. V trimming: 6 bases; J trimming: 9 bases; junction bases outside the gene matches: 15. The CDR3 has 15 amino acids. The CDR3 DNA reads as TGTGCCAGCAGCCCTGGGACAGGGTTCACCCAAGGGCAGTACTTC. Translation gives CASSPGTGFTQGQYF.

This clone was counted a single time. The chain uses TRBV10-3 and TRBJ2-3; 7 bases map to TRBD2. The CDR3 runs to 16 residues. V was pared by 1 base and J by 4 bases, with 8 bases of the junction left unmatched. The germline CDR1 and CDR2 sequences are ENHRY and SYGVKD. In DNA form, the CDR3 reads TGTGCCATCAGTGAGTATGGACTAGGTATCTCAGATACGCAGTATTTT. Its protein product is CAISEYGLGISDTQYF.

The chain uses TRBV6-5 and TRBJ2-2; 12 nucleotides align to TRBD2. Germline V gene data show CDR1 as MNHEY and CDR2 as SVGAGI. J gave up 5 bases and V 4 bases, and 2 bases lay outside the gene matches. The CDR3 length is 15 residues. CDR3 DNA: TGTGCCAGCAGTTCCGGACTAGCGGGGACCGGGGAGCTGTTTTTT. Protein product: CASSSGLAGTGELFF.

Turning to this clone: Other DNA variants within this sample encode the same CDR3. The CDR3 region has the DNA TGTGCCAGCAGTTTACAGGCCTATGGCTACACCTTC. Its translation is CASSLQAYGYTF. The gene calls are TRBV28 and TRBJ1-2, with no clear D. This CDR3 region has 12 residues. V lost 2 bases and J lost 4, with 5 bases in between. The germline CDR1 and CDR2 sequences are MDHEN and SYDVKM.

This clone was picked up a small number of times. This sequence joins TRBV5-4 and TRBJ2-7; D remains unclear. CDR1 and CDR2 from the germline V gene are SGHNT and YYREEE (reference sequence). Deletions cut 4 bases from V and 7 bases from J, with 9 bases between. The CDR3 length is 11 residues. The CDR3, as DNA: TGTGCCAGCAGCCGCGGAAGGGAGCAGTACTTC. Translated: CASSRGREQYF.

V gene TRBV19 combines with J gene TRBJ1-5, with TRBD1 matching over 8 bases. Germline V gene sequence: CDR1 LNHDA, CDR2 SQIVND (reference sequence). The CDR3 totals 18 residues. V was clipped by 5 bases and J by 7 bases; unmatched bases: 19. The CDR3 coding sequence is TGTGCCAGTAGTTGGGAGGGGTGGACAGGGATTTCCTCCCAGCCCCAGCATTTT. Translation: CASSWEGWTGISSQPQHF. Variable domain in full (rest from reference TRBV19 and TRBJ1-5): DGGITQSPKYLFRKEGQNVTLSCEQNLNHDAMYWYRQDPGQGLRLIYYSQIVNDFQKGDIAEGYSVSREKKESFPLTVTSAQKNPTAFYLCASSWEGWTGISSQPQHFGDGTRLSIL.

The genes are TRBV3-1 (or the pseudogene TRBV3-2) and TRBJ2-5; D perhaps matches TRBD1 (6 bases). V shed 4 bases and J shed 5 bases, with 11 bases lying between them. CDR1 and CDR2 from the germline V gene are LGHDT and YNNKEL (reference sequence). The CDR3 is 13 amino acids. This CDR3 is CASSPGTSETQYF. CDR3 coding DNA: TGTGCCAGCAGCCCCGGGACATCCGAGACCCAGTACTTC.

The table lists this clone with a few counts. V gene TRBV5-6 combines with J gene TRBJ1-1; D perhaps matches TRBD1 (5 bases). Trimming removed 4 bases from V and 8 bases from J, with 15 bases in between. This CDR3 region has 13 residues. Germline-derived CDR1 and CDR2 are SGHDT and YYEEEE. The CDR3 protein is CASSRIDSPEAFF. The CDR3 DNA reads TGTGCCAGCAGCCGGATCGACAGCCCCGAAGCTTTCTTT.

The J gene is TRBJ1-1, the V gene TRBV6-5; 7 bases match TRBD1. The CDR3 totals 15 residues. After removal of 0 bases from V and 4 bases from J, the junction contained 5 bases not matched to a gene. Germline V lookup: CDR1 MNHEY, CDR2 SVGAGI. The DNA of the CDR3 is TGTGCCAGCAGTTACTCGGACAGGCTGGCCACTGAAGCTTTCTTT. It yields the protein CASSYSDRLATEAFF.

This rearrangement joins TRBV5-1 to TRBJ2-3, with a weak D call TRBD1 (5 bases). The ends were cut back, 4 bases at V and 5 bases at J, with 17 bases in the middle. From germline, CDR1 is SGHRS and CDR2 YFSETQ. This CDR3 is 15 amino acids long. The CDR3 coding sequence is TGCGCCAGCAGCCCCGCCTGGGGCGCTCGAGATACGCAGTATTTT. The encoded protein is CASSPAWGARDTQYF. The variable domain in full, completed from reference TRBV5-1 and TRBJ2-3, reads KAGVTQTPRYLIKTRGQQVTLSCSPISGHRSVSWYQQTPGQGLQFLFEYFSETQRNKGNFPGRFSGRQFSNSRSEMNVSTLELGDSALYLCASSPAWGARDTQYFGPGTRLTVL.

The V call is TRBV5-1, the J call TRBJ2-3; weak D call: TRBD2 (5 bases). The CDR3 runs to 15 residues. V lost 2 bases to trimming and J lost 3 bases, with 13 bases between them. From germline, CDR1 is SGHRS and CDR2 YFSETQ. The CDR3 DNA sequence: TGCGCCAGCAGCTTCCCCGGGAAGCGAACAGATACGCAGTATTTT. It translates to CASSFPGKRTDTQYF.

The chain employs TRBV30 and TRBJ1-6; tentatively, D is TRBD1 (5 bases). V lost 4 bases and J lost 9, with 13 bases in between. Germline V gene lookup returns CDR1 GTSNPN and CDR2 SVGIG (reference sequence). The CDR3 has 13 residues. The CDR3 nucleotides read TGTGCCTGGAATGGGCAGGGCGGTTCACCCCTCCACTTT. Encoded protein: CAWNGQGGSPLHF.

V and J are TRBV5-1 and TRBJ1-6, with TRBD1 matching 8 bases. J lost 9 bases, V lost 0 bases, and 8 bases had no gene match. This CDR3 comprises 16 residues. Germline V gives CDR1 SGHRS, CDR2 YFSETQ. CDR3: CASSLGQGSISSPLHF. CDR3 sequence (DNA): TGCGCCAGCAGCTTGGGACAGGGGAGTATTAGTTCACCCCTCCACTTT.

The rearrangement joins TRBV11-3 to TRBJ2-2; D remains ambiguous. The CDR3 contains 13 residues. Germline V lookup: CDR1 SGHNT, CDR2 YENEEA. Between the trimmed V and J ends, which lost 3 bases and 4 bases, there was a span of 6 bases. The CDR3 DNA is TGTGCCAGCAGCTTGTCAGGCACCGGGGAGCTGTTTTTT. The encoded protein is CASSLSGTGELFF.

This chain uses TRBV2 with TRBJ2-1; a weak D match, TRBD2 (7 bases). This CDR3 comprises 18 residues. Trimming pared 6 bases from V and 7 bases from J, leaving 28 bases between. The germline V gene encodes CDR1 SNHLY and CDR2 FYNNEI. CDR3 protein: CASRTLAGAETSLNEQFF. Here the CDR3 DNA reads TGTGCCAGCAGGACGCTTGCGGGGGCCGAGACTAGCCTAAATGAGCAGTTCTTC.

The rearrangement joins TRBV7-9 to TRBJ2-7; perhaps TRBD2 as D (6 bases). V dropped 1 base and J dropped 6 bases, with 16 bases sitting between them. Germline values: CDR1 SEHNR, CDR2 FQNEAQ (reference sequence). This CDR3 has 15 residues. This CDR3 is CASSLGAGPPSEQYF. CDR3 in DNA: TGTGCCAGCAGCTTAGGCGCGGGACCCCCGAGCGAGCAGTACTTC.

The genes are TRBV19 and TRBJ1-4; possibly TRBD1 for D (5 bases). This CDR3 comprises 20 residues. The germline V and J ends were trimmed by 5 bases and 4 bases, with 29 bases remaining between them. Germline V gene data show CDR1 as LNHDA and CDR2 as SQIVND (reference sequence). The CDR3 nucleotides read TGTGCCAGTAGTTCTCCCCCAAAGGGGAAGGAGACCGGAGTTAATGAAAAACTGTTTTTT. Protein product: CASSSPPKGKETGVNEKLFF.

The V gene is TRBV3-1 (or the pseudogene TRBV3-2), the J gene TRBJ2-7, with TRBD2 matching over 8 bases. This CDR3 region has 14 residues. With V trimmed by 7 bases and J by 1 base, 6 bases remained unmatched. Per germline, CDR1 LGHDT and CDR2 YNNKEL (reference sequence). As DNA, the CDR3 is TGTGCCAGCACCCGGGGGGGCAATTCCTACGAGCAGTACTTC. It yields the protein CASTRGGNSYEQYF.

The rearrangement links TRBV19 to TRBJ2-7, with 7 bases matching TRBD1. CDR3 length equals 14 residues. Germline-derived CDR1 and CDR2 are LNHDA and SQIVND (reference sequence). Germline trimming cut 6 bases from V and 2 bases from J; bases unmatched to any gene: 7. The CDR3 loop is CASRPQGITYEQYF. The CDR3 region has the DNA TGTGCCAGTAGACCACAGGGGATTACCTACGAGCAGTACTTC.

The chain recombines TRBV6-1 with TRBJ1-1; no clear D gene. The length of the CDR3 is 16 residues. V lost 0 bases to trimming and J lost 1 base, with 12 bases between them. Germline V gene data show CDR1 as MNHNS and CDR2 as SASEGT. CDR3 nucleotide sequence: TGTGCCAGCAGTGAAGCCTTCGGGGTATCGAACACTGAAGCTTTCTTT. Translating gives CASSEAFGVSNTEAFF.

V gene TRBV5-1 combines with J gene TRBJ2-6; 7 nucleotides agree with TRBD1. The CDR3 covers 14 residues. The germline CDR1 and CDR2 sequences are SGHRS and YFSETQ. Losses at the gene ends were 4 bases for V and 3 bases for J; bases not matched to a gene: 1. CDR3 sequence (DNA): TGCGCCAGCAGCCGACAGGGTGGGGCCAACGTCCTGACTTTC. Protein sequence: CASSRQGGANVLTF.

The chain is built from TRBV10-3 and TRBJ1-2; 8 bases align to TRBD1. The germline V gene encodes CDR1 ENHRY and CDR2 SYGVKD. The CDR3 contains 13 residues. The ends lost 4 bases at V and 6 bases at J; junction bases unmatched: 4. The CDR3 protein is CAISAGGADGYTF. The CDR3, as DNA: TGTGCCATCAGTGCAGGGGGCGCTGATGGCTACACCTTC.

CDR3 sequence: CASSVQGLTNEKLFF. CDR3 in DNA: TGTGCCAGCAGTGTACAGGGCCTAACTAATGAAAAACTGTTTTTT. The V gene is TRBV2, the J gene TRBJ1-4; maybe TRBD1 (6 bases). This CDR3 has 15 amino acids. CDR1 SNHLY and CDR2 FYNNEI come from the germline V gene. Trimming shortened V by 4 bases and J by 1 base, and 10 bases separated the two germline ends.